This T cell receptor (beta chain) was sequenced during a study of blood T cell repertoires in COVID-19. The CDR3 has 15 residues. Germline assignment: CDR1 SGHRS and CDR2 YFSETQ. After removal of 3 bases from V and 4 bases from J, the junction contained 6 bases not matched to a gene. In the original workflow: The authors estimated nucleated cell counts from reference gene primer amplification. Data came from immunoSEQ multiplex PCR; TCRdb stores just in-frame clones and leaves some out. That table furnishes V, J and clone size, whereas the DNA furnished D and trimming. Of around 82,000 clones listed, around nine tenths were seen once; the top ten hold 6.5% to 8.5%.

V gene TRBV5-1 combines with J gene TRBJ2-7; TRBD1 matches 11 bases. Sequencing was performed on peripheral blood. This receptor was taken from a human donor in a cohort sampled during active COVID-19. CDR3 bases: TGCGCCAGCAGCTGGGGACAGGGGGTTGTTTACGAGCAGTACTTC. This gives the protein CASSWGQGVVYEQYF.